This T cell receptor beta chain was found in a study of identifying expanded T cells in peripheral blood. Overall study findings and caveats: Across healthy donors, higher total template counts meant significantly greater approximately two-week count variance.

Notes on this clone: Its antigen is unknown.

The CDR3 is 13 amino acids. Germline CDR1 reads ENHRY; CDR2 reads SYGVKD. Trimming took off 2 bases at V and 10 bases at J, with 12 bases between the two ends. Only in-frame clones appear in the TCRdb table, and some are missing; sequencing was by immunoSEQ multiplex PCR. The sample has over 100,000 clones, approximately 90% seen once. No infections or other immune events were documented during collection. Sequenced input: blood. The V gene is TRBV10-3, the J gene TRBJ2-1; possibly TRBD1 or TRBD2 for D (5 bases each). The receptor was isolated from a person aged 18-70 years in good health. In nucleotides, the CDR3 is TGTGCCATCAGTGAGCAGATCAGGGACGAGCAGTTCTTC. Its translation: CAISEQIRDEQFF.